This T cell receptor beta chain is from a study of a mutant IDH1 vaccine in newly diagnosed glioma. The time point: week 35, safety follow-up. Doses comprised 300 ug of mutant IDH1 20-mer peptide each, plus topical imiquimod. Germline assignment: CDR1 MDHEN and CDR2 SYDVKM. V was clipped by 1 base and J by 1 base, with 10 bases between them. This CDR3 contains 15 residues. The protocol was immunoSEQ multiplex PCR, while the TCRdb copy is restricted to in-frame clones and leaves out a portion. The sample lists more than 35,000 clones; under 90% were seen once. Turning to this clone: The target antigen is unknown.

The clonotype was recovered from a woman aged 40-49 years with glioma. Some clones in this sample may be carry-over from other donors' samples. The input for sequencing was PBMCs, taken from a glioma patient whose treatment included an IDH1 peptide vaccine. The genes are TRBV28 and TRBJ1-2; no clear D gene. CDR3 DNA: TGTGCCAGCAGTTTATTAGCAGGTAGTAACTATGGCTACACCTTC. This encodes CASSLLAGSNYGYTF.